This T cell receptor (beta chain) was sequenced in a study of blood T cell repertoires in COVID-19. The CDR3 runs 15 residues. Germline V gene sequence: CDR1 MDHEN, CDR2 SYDVKM. V was clipped by 5 bases and J by 3 bases; unmatched bases: 5. The method was immunoSEQ multiplex PCR; TCRdb's version includes in-frame clones alone and lacks a portion of them. The sample includes around 350,000 clones, 70% to 90% seen only once; the top ten take around 3%. The clonotype originates from a human donor in a cohort sampled during active COVID-19. Source material: peripheral blood. The chain links TRBV28 to TRBJ1-4, with 8 bases aligning to TRBD1. CDR3 in DNA: TGTGCCAGCAGTGTCCAGGGGGCGGCTAATGAAAAACTGTTTTTT. Its protein product is CASSVQGAANEKLFF.